Listed here are 7 T cell receptor beta chains from one sample, sequenced in a study of vaccination and CD4 T cells after COVID-19. For these TCRs, the target antigens are not known. Specified treatment: approximately nine-day PBMC culture with coronavirus spike peptide pools or control peptides (ViraFEST assay). Oncomine TCR Beta short-read sequencing was applied to DNA from cultured CD4+ T cells. Via MiXCR, TCRdb re-called the PCR reads, giving one row per CDR3 protein. The table includes some 13,000 distinct CDR3 sequences, about two thirds detected once. Sequences were obtained from CD4+ T cells from blood, cultured in vitro. The receptors were sampled from a human donor who had recovered from COVID-19.

This clonotype showed up just a few times. V is TRBV10-3 and J is TRBJ1-2, with unresolved D. Deletions cut 2 bases from V and 8 bases from J, with 15 bases between. This CDR3 contains 14 residues. The germline CDR1 and CDR2 sequences are ENHRY and SYGVKD. The CDR3 DNA follows: TGTGCCATCAGTGAGCGGACGGCTTTCGGGGGCTACACCTTC. Translated, it gives CAISERTAFGGYTF.

V is TRBV19 and J is TRBJ1-4; D perhaps matches TRBD1 (6 bases). This CDR3 has 14 residues. V was clipped by 6 bases and J by 8 bases, with 16 bases between them. Germline CDR1 LNHDA, CDR2 SQIVND (reference sequence). DNA for the CDR3: TGTGCCAGTAGCAGGCGGGGGCTAGAGGAAAAACTGTTTTTT. As protein: CASSRRGLEEKLFF.

The rearrangement links TRBV6-4 to TRBJ2-3, with a tentative D call TRBD2 (5 bases). V shed 8 bases and J shed 0 bases, with 15 bases lying between them. The CDR3 spans 15 residues. Per the germline V gene, CDR1 is MRHNA and CDR2 is SNTAGT. The CDR3 loop reads CASAQGSLSTDTQYF. Written as DNA, the CDR3 is TGTGCCAGCGCCCAAGGGAGCCTCAGCACAGATACGCAGTATTTT.

The V gene is TRBV19, the J gene TRBJ2-2, with D perhaps TRBD2 (5 bases). CDR1 is LNHDA and CDR2 is SQIVND in the germline V gene (reference sequence). This CDR3 has 15 residues. Between the trimmed V and J ends, which lost 3 bases and 6 bases, there was a span of 14 bases. Written as DNA, the CDR3 is TGTGCCAGTAGTATTGTTTTTTCCGGGGCCGGGGAGCTGTTTTTT. It is translated as CASSIVFSGAGELFF. Supplemented by reference TRBV19 and TRBJ2-2, the full variable domain reads DGGITQSPKYLFRKEGQNVTLSCEQNLNHDAMYWYRQDPGQGLRLIYYSQIVNDFQKGDIAEGYSVSREKKESFPLTVTSAQKNPTAFYLCASSIVFSGAGELFFGEGSRLTVL.

The rearrangement links TRBV27 to TRBJ2-1; weak D call: TRBD2 (6 bases). V dropped 1 base and J dropped 0 bases, with 13 bases sitting between them. CDR3 length: 17 residues. CDR1 and CDR2 (germline): MNHEY, SMNVEV (reference sequence). The CDR3 DNA reads TGTGCCAGCAGTTTATTAAGCGGGTGGAGCTCCTACAATGAGCAGTTCTTC. It specifies CASSLLSGWSSYNEQFF.

The sample holds a few counts of this clonotype. The chain couples TRBV20-1 to TRBJ1-5; a possible D gene is TRBD1 (5 bases). The V gene lost 6 bases and the J gene lost 3 bases, with 9 bases spanning the gap. CDR3 length: 12 amino acids. Germline-derived CDR1 and CDR2 are DFQATT and SNEGSKA (reference sequence). The DNA of the CDR3 is TGCAGTGCCGGACACTACAATCAGCCCCAGCATTTT. Its protein product is CSAGHYNQPQHF.

V and J are TRBV20-1 and TRBJ2-2; 9 bases agree with TRBD2. Germline V CDR1 and CDR2: DFQATT, SNEGSKA (reference sequence). This CDR3 spans 12 amino acids. V was clipped by 7 bases and J by 3 bases; unmatched bases: 0. Here the CDR3 reads CSGTSDTGELFF. The CDR3 coding sequence is TGCAGTGGGACTAGCGACACCGGGGAGCTGTTTTTT.